The 20 T cell receptor beta chains in this list originate from one sample, sequenced in a study of cytomegalovirus exposure and HLA in healthy donors. It was with 60 Vbeta and 13 Jbeta primers that the PCR ran. Sequencing used immunoSEQ multiplex PCR; TCRdb keeps in-frame clones, though not all of them. Of some 170,000 clones listed, roughly 85% are singletons. The sample was PBMCs. Every receptor here comes from a man aged 35 to 55 in good health and CMV-seronegative.

There are a few counts of this clone. V gene TRBV28 combines with J gene TRBJ1-2; TRBD1 is a possible D gene (6 bases). With 2 bases removed from V and 4 bases from J, the gap between germline ends came to 11 bases. Germline-derived CDR1 and CDR2 are MDHEN and SYDVKM. The CDR3 is 14 residues long. The CDR3 is CASSLVGAGYGYTF. The CDR3 nucleotides read TGTGCCAGCAGTTTAGTGGGGGCGGGCTATGGCTACACCTTC.

J is TRBJ2-3 and V is TRBV10-3; perhaps TRBD1 as D (6 bases). The CDR3 has 14 amino acids. From germline, CDR1 is ENHRY and CDR2 SYGVKD. The germline V and J ends were trimmed by 4 bases and 7 bases, with 15 bases remaining between them. CDR3: CAISAAGETYTQYF. The CDR3 DNA follows: TGTGCCATCAGTGCCGCAGGGGAAACTTATACGCAGTATTTT.

In the case of this clone: One junction end does not reproduce the germline sequence, and a read error may be involved. This CDR3 reads CSSSSRTYEQYF. CDR3 bases: TGTTCCAGCAGTTCCAGGACCTACGAGCAGTACTTC. The chain uses TRBV7-9 and TRBJ2-7; D unclear. Germline values: CDR1 SEHNR, CDR2 FQNEAQ (reference sequence). The CDR3 runs 12 residues.

V usage is TRBV19 and J usage is TRBJ2-3; D not certain. The CDR3 extends over 11 amino acids. Germline assignment: CDR1 LNHDA and CDR2 SQIVND (reference sequence). V gave up 9 bases and J gave up 0 bases, with 4 bases separating them. The CDR3 loop is CASKSTDTQYF. For the CDR3, the DNA is TGTGCCAGCAAAAGCACAGATACGCAGTATTTT.

The chain couples TRBV30 to TRBJ1-1, with D possibly TRBD1 on 5 matching bases. The ends were cut back, 0 bases at V and 0 bases at J, with 11 bases in the middle. The length of the CDR3 is 15 residues. Germline CDR1 and CDR2: GTSNPN and SVGIG (reference sequence). The CDR3 region has the DNA TGTGCCTGGAGTGTACTCGACAGAGTGAACACTGAAGCTTTCTTT. This encodes CAWSVLDRVNTEAFF.

This clone was counted between two and nine times. The chain recombines TRBV11-3 with TRBJ2-1; possible D gene TRBD2, 6 bases. The CDR3 consists of 15 residues. From germline, CDR1 is SGHNT and CDR2 YENEEA. V was clipped by 0 bases and J by 0 bases, with 6 bases between them. The CDR3 spells CASSLDGSSYNEQFF. The CDR3 bases are TGTGCCAGCAGCTTAGACGGGAGCTCCTACAATGAGCAGTTCTTC.

The V and J genes are TRBV5-4 and TRBJ2-3; 10 bases line up with TRBD2. From germline, CDR1 is SGHNT and CDR2 YYREEE (reference sequence). V trimming: 4 bases; J trimming: 0 bases; junction bases outside the gene matches: 2. The CDR3 loop spans 15 amino acids. The CDR3 DNA reads as TGTGCCAGCAGCCCGACTAGCGGGAGCACAGATACGCAGTATTTT. It is translated as CASSPTSGSTDTQYF.

To note about this clone: Other DNA sequences of this sample code for an identical CDR3. The V gene is TRBV5-4, the J gene TRBJ2-5; maybe TRBD1 (5 bases). Germline loops: CDR1 SGHNT, CDR2 YYREEE (reference sequence). CDR3 length: 13 amino acids. V lost 2 bases and J 1 base, leaving 6 bases between the germline ends. The CDR3 DNA is TGTGCCAGCAGCTTAGACAGCCAAGAGACCCAGTACTTC. The encoded protein is CASSLDSQETQYF. Supplemented by reference TRBV5-4 and TRBJ2-5, the full variable domain reads ETGVTQSPTHLIKTRGQQVTLRCSSQSGHNTVSWYQQALGQGPQFIFQYYREEENGRGNFPPRFSGLQFPNYSSELNVNALELDDSALYLCASSLDSQETQYFGPGTRLLVL.

This clone showed up just a few times. This chain connects TRBV30 to TRBJ1-5; 9 bases agree with TRBD1. This CDR3 spans 13 amino acids. J gave up 6 bases and V 7 bases, and 7 bases lay outside the gene matches. Per the germline V gene, CDR1 is GTSNPN and CDR2 is SVGIG (reference sequence). The CDR3 sequence: CAFNRGQGQPQHF. The CDR3, as DNA: TGTGCCTTTAACAGGGGGCAGGGTCAGCCCCAGCATTTT.

The chain employs TRBV11-3 and TRBJ2-7; the D gene is possibly TRBD1 (6 bases). V gave up 1 base and J gave up 5 bases, with 12 bases separating them. Germline V gene sequence: CDR1 SGHNT, CDR2 YENEEA. This CDR3 comprises 14 residues. The CDR3 protein is CASSLGYEGDEQYF. Here the CDR3 DNA reads TGTGCCAGCAGCTTAGGATATGAGGGGGACGAGCAGTACTTC.

The chain recombines TRBV30 with TRBJ2-3; 7 nucleotides match TRBD2. The CDR3 is 12 residues long. V gave up 3 bases and J gave up 9 bases; unmatched junction bases: 6. Germline CDR1 and CDR2: GTSNPN and SVGIG (reference sequence). This CDR3 reads CAWSLVSGTQYF. The CDR3 DNA sequence: TGTGCCTGGAGCCTCGTTAGCGGGACGCAGTATTTT.

The rearrangement joins TRBV4-1 to TRBJ2-7; 12 bases agree with TRBD2. This CDR3 contains 15 residues. The germline V gene has CDR1 MGHRA and CDR2 YSYEKL. The trim removed 3 bases at V and 6 bases at J, leaving 6 bases unmatched. The CDR3: CASSQGLAGPREQYF. Here the CDR3 DNA reads TGCGCCAGCAGCCAGGGACTAGCGGGCCCACGCGAGCAGTACTTC.

This clone has just a few counts. The rearrangement uses TRBV5-3 and TRBJ1-2; D ambiguous. TRBV5-3 is designated an ORF whose function remains uncertain. The CDR3 totals 12 residues. V was trimmed by 9 bases and J by 3 bases, leaving 12 bases between them. The CDR3 coding sequence is TGTGCCACTCCGGGGAGTTACTATGGCTACACCTTC. Amino acid sequence: CATPGSYYGYTF.

This chain uses TRBV18 with TRBJ2-1, with 10 bases aligning to TRBD1. V shed 4 bases and J 1 base; nucleotides not matched to a gene: 7. Germline assignment: CDR1 KGHSH and CDR2 LQKENI. The CDR3 covers 17 residues. The CDR3 DNA sequence: TGTGCCAGCTCACTCCGACAGGGGGCTACTTCCTACAATGAGCAGTTCTTC. The encoded protein is CASSLRQGATSYNEQFF.

This rearrangement joins TRBV2 to TRBJ1-4; 7 nucleotides align to TRBD1. Looked up from germline, CDR1 is SNHLY and CDR2 is FYNNEI. Trimming at V came to 4 bases and at J to 0 bases, leaving 8 bases not matched to a gene. CDR3 size: 17 residues. The chain's CDR3 is CASSGLTGTATNEKLFF. The CDR3 nucleotides read TGTGCCAGCAGTGGTCTGACAGGGACGGCAACTAATGAAAAACTGTTTTTT. The whole variable domain, filled in from reference TRBV2 and TRBJ1-4, reads EPEVTQTPSHQVTQMGQEVILRCVPISNHLYFYWYRQILGQKVEFLVSFYNNEISEKSEIFDDQFSVERPDGSNFTLKIRSTKLEDSAMYFCASSGLTGTATNEKLFFGSGTQLSVL.

J is TRBJ2-7 and V is TRBV27; 7 bases are shared with TRBD2. CDR3 length equals 15 residues. The junction had 5 bases not matched to a gene; V was cut back by 3 bases and J by 0 bases. Germline V gives CDR1 MNHEY, CDR2 SMNVEV (reference sequence). CDR3 nucleotides: TGTGCCAGCAGTTTGCGGGGGATAAGCTCCTACGAGCAGTACTTC. Its protein product is CASSLRGISSYEQYF.

The CDR3 DNA reads as TGTGCCAGCAGCTACCTTCTCCCCGAAGATACGCAGTATTTT. This translates into CASSYLLPEDTQYF. The chain recombines TRBV28 with TRBJ2-3; D unclear. Germline CDR1 reads MDHEN; CDR2 reads SYDVKM. V was pared by 6 bases and J by 5 bases, with 15 bases between. There are 14 residues in the CDR3.

The V call is TRBV28, the J call TRBJ1-5; 9 bases fit TRBD1. Trimming cost V 5 bases and J 11 bases; bases outside gene matches: 10. From germline, CDR1 is MDHEN and CDR2 SYDVKM. The length of the CDR3 is 14 residues. In nucleotides, the CDR3 is TGTGCCAGCAGTCCCGGACAGGGGACAAGGTCCCAGCATTTT. Translation gives CASSPGQGTRSQHF. Together with reference TRBV28 and TRBJ1-5, the CDR3 gives the full variable domain: DVKVTQSSRYLVKRTGEKVFLECVQDMDHENMFWYRQDPGLGLRLIYFSYDVKMKEKGDIPEGYSVSREKKERFSLILESASTNQTSMYLCASSPGQGTRSQHFGDGTRLSIL.

CDR3: CASSPQKTGVTEAFF. In DNA form, the CDR3 reads TGTGCCAGCTCACCACAAAAGACAGGGGTCACTGAAGCTTTCTTT. The chain is built from TRBV18 and TRBJ1-1, with TRBD1 matching over 8 bases. With V trimmed by 1 base and J by 4 bases, 5 bases remained unmatched. The CDR3 loop spans 15 amino acids. The germline V gene has CDR1 KGHSH and CDR2 LQKENI.

This clone was observed once. J is TRBJ1-4 and V is TRBV7-9, with D possibly matching TRBD1 (6 bases). The CDR3 sequence is 16 residues long. In germline, CDR1 is SEHNR, CDR2 FQNEAQ (reference sequence). The V end was cut by 5 bases, the J end by 4 bases, with 17 bases between. CDR3 region: CASSRETGPYNEKLFF. The CDR3 region has the DNA TGTGCCAGCAGCCGAGAAACAGGGCCCTATAATGAAAAACTGTTTTTT.